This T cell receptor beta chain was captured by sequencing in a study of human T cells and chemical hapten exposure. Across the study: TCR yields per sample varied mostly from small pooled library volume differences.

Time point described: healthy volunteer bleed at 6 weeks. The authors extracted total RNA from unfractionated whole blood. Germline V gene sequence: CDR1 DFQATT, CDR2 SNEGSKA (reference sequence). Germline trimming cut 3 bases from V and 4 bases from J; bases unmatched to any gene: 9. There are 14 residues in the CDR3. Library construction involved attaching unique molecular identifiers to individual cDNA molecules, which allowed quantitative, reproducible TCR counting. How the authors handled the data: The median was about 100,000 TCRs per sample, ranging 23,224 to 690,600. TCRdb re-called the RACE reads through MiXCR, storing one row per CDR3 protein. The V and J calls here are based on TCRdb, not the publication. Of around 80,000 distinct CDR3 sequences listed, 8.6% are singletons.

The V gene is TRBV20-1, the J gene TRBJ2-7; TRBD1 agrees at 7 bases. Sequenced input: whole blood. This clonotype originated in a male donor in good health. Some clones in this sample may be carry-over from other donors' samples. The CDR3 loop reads CSARGTVEIYEQYF. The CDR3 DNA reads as TGCAGTGCTAGGGGGACAGTCGAGATATACGAGCAGTACTTC.